This record covers a single TCR beta chain. Its antigen is currently unknown. This sample is part of a study of tumor-infiltrating lymphocytes in glioblastoma multiforme. General observations from the study: The TCR and somatic mutation analysis included just one glioblastoma patient. RNA-based TCR sequencing may distort clone frequencies, since cells carry unequal TCR transcript numbers.

TCR beta libraries were built from RNA through three nested multiplex PCR rounds using modified ARM-PCR. A C-beta primer primed TCRB cDNA from approximately 0.5 ug RNA. No unique molecular identifiers were described for these TCRB libraries. TCRdb fed the multiplex PCR reads into MiXCR, producing one record per CDR3 protein. Seen here are roughly 9,100 distinct CDR3 sequences, under 85% observed once, and the top ten hold around 50%. The CDR3 consists of 14 residues. The germline V gene encodes CDR1 SGHDN and CDR2 FVKESK. Trimming removed 3 bases from V and 9 bases from J; junction bases left unmatched: 8.

The sequence was obtained from a male donor with glioblastoma. V usage is TRBV14 and J usage is TRBJ2-1, with 7 bases fitting TRBD2. Sequenced material: brain tumor tissue. The CDR3 loop reads CASSQASGGSEQFF. In DNA form, the CDR3 reads TGTGCCAGCAGCCAGGCTAGCGGTGGCAGTGAGCAGTTCTTC. Full variable domain (outside the CDR3, taken from reference TRBV14 and TRBJ2-1): EAGVTQFPSHSVIEKGQTVTLRCDPISGHDNLYWYRRVMGKEIKFLLHFVKESKQDESGMPNNRFLAERTGGTYSTLKVQPAELEDSGVYFCASSQASGGSEQFFGPGTRLTVL.